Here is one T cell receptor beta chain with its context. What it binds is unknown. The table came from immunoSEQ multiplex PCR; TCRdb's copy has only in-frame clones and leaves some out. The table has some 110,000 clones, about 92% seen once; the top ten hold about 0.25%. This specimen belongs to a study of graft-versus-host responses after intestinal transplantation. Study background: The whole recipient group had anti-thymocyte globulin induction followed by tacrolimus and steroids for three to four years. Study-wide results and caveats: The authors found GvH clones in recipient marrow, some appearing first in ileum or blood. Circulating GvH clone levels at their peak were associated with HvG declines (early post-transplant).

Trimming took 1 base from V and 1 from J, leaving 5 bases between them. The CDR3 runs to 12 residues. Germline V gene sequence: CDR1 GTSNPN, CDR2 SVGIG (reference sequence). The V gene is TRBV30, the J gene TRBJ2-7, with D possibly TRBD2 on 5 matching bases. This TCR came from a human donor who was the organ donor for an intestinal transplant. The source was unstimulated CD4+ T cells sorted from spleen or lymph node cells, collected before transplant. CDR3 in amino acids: CAWSGTSYEQYF. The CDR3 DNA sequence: TGTGCCTGGAGTGGGACTTCCTACGAGCAGTACTTC.